This T cell receptor beta chain was sequenced during a study of HIV-infected patients and healthy controls. Around 0.5 ug RNA was reverse transcribed with alpha and beta constant-region primers. Each of the alpha and beta chains got its own library through chain-specific third strand synthesis with indices. TCRdb re-analysed the 5' RACE reads in MiXCR, keeping a single row per CDR3 protein. The sample contains roughly 22,000 distinct CDR3 sequences, under 9.5% of which appear only once. Whole blood was used without fractionation, so all unsorted peripheral T cells were included. Trimming shortened V by 1 base and J by 5 bases, and 4 bases separated the two germline ends. Germline V gives CDR1 MGHDK, CDR2 SYGVNS. The CDR3 runs to 12 residues. Study-level points and caveats: In healthy controls, MAIT alpha CDR3s were common; in HIV+ repertoires, severely depleted.

This clonotype was recorded many times. Its antigen is as yet unknown. The J gene is TRBJ2-3, the V gene TRBV25-1; D gene uncertain. Material for sequencing was blood. This receptor was identified in an adult in good health. CDR3 coding DNA: TGTGCCAGCAGTGAATCCCGAGATACGCAGTATTTT. This codes for CASSESRDTQYF.